This is a list of T cell receptor beta chains from one sample in a study of cytomegalovirus exposure and HLA in healthy donors. Data came from immunoSEQ multiplex PCR; TCRdb stores just in-frame clones and leaves some out. The repertoire has 100,000 or so clones, roughly four fifths of them found once; the top ten carry roughly 9.1%. Sequencing was done on a sample of PBMCs. Receptor source: a male donor in good health and CMV-seropositive. CDR3s include the opening cysteine and the closing phenylalanine or tryptophan. Each record gives: CDR3 length, clone size, J gene, V gene, D gene, CDR3 DNA, CDR3 protein. The D gene is left open where the match is weak. Clone sizes are given selectively: once, few, many, or a class where the clone is expanded.

17	.	TRBJ1-2	TRBV7-2	TRBD1	TGTGCCAGCAGCTTAGCCCCCGCTGGACAGGGGGCGAGAGGCTACACCTTC	CASSLAPAGQGARGYTF
16	.	TRBJ2-7	TRBV28	TRBD2	TGTGCCAGCAGTTTATTCCGGGGTAGCGGGAGGGTCGAGCAGTACTTC	CASSLFRGSGRVEQYF
15	once	TRBJ2-1	TRBV11-2	TRBD2	TGTGCCAGCAGCTCTAGACTAGCGGGAGACAATGAGCAGTTCTTC	CASSSRLAGDNEQFF
16	.	TRBJ2-2	TRBV5-6	TRBD1	TGTGCCAGCAGCTTTGGTGGGACAGGGGGGACCGGGGAGCTGTTTTTT	CASSFGGTGGTGELFF
16	.	TRBJ2-3	TRBV28	.	TGTGCCAGCCACGACCTGACAGGGAGGAGCACAGATACGCAGTATTTT	CASHDLTGRSTDTQYF
14	few	TRBJ2-5	TRBV7-6	.	TGTGCCAGCAGCTTAGAGGGGTGGCAAGAGACCCAGTACTTC	CASSLEGWQETQYF
12	.	TRBJ2-7	TRBV13	TRBD1	TGTGCCAGCAGCTTAGGACAGGGGGCGAGCGGCTTC	CASSLGQGASGF
15	.	TRBJ1-1	TRBV28	.	TGTGCCAGCATCCTCGGCGGGGTTGAAGGCGCTGAAGCTTTCTTT	CASILGGVEGAEAFF
15	.	TRBJ2-2	TRBV18	.	TGTGCCAGCTCACCACCCTCCGGGATAACCGGGGAGCTGTTTTTT	CASSPPSGITGELFF
15	few	TRBJ2-7	TRBV6-6	TRBD1	TGTGCCAGCAGTGGGACAGGGGGCTTTTCCTACGAGCAGTACTTC	CASSGTGGFSYEQYF
12	once	TRBJ2-7	TRBV11-2	.	TGTGCCAGCAGCTTAGGAGGGTTCGAGCAGTACTTC	CASSLGGFEQYF
14	.	TRBJ2-2	TRBV7-2	.	TGTGCCAGCAGCTTAGTTAGGGGGACCGGGGAGCTGTTTTTT	CASSLVRGTGELFF
14	.	TRBJ2-5	TRBV5-1	.	TGCGCCAGCAGCTTGGGTGCCAGCCAAGAGACCCAGTACTTC	CASSLGASQETQYF
17	.	TRBJ1-3	TRBV6-1	TRBD1	TGTGCCAGCAGTGCAAAACCCGGGACAGATGCTGGAAACACCATATATTTT	CASSAKPGTDAGNTIYF
14	.	TRBJ2-7	TRBV13	TRBD1	TGTGCCAGCAGCATGGGACAGGGGAGTTACGAGCAGTACTTC	CASSMGQGSYEQYF
14	.	TRBJ2-7	TRBV6-6	TRBD2	TGTGCCAGCCGCACAGGACTAGCGGCCTACGAGCAGTACTTC	CASRTGLAAYEQYF
15	few	TRBJ1-2	TRBV19	.	TGTGCCAGTAGTATCGTGTGGGCAGCAAGCTATGGCTACACCTTC	CASSIVWAASYGYTF
13	.	TRBJ1-1	TRBV7-3	.	TGTGCCAGCAGCTTATTCGCAGGCTCTGAAGCTTTCTTT	CASSLFAGSEAFF
16	.	TRBJ2-3	TRBV7-3	TRBD2	TGTGCCAGCAGCTCCAGGACTAGCGGGAGTCCAGATACGCAGTATTTT	CASSSRTSGSPDTQYF
15	.	TRBJ1-3	TRBV5-6	.	TGTGCCAGCAGCTACCCCAACACCCCGTCAGATTCCATATATTTT	CASSYPNTPSDSIYF
13	.	TRBJ2-1	TRBV2	TRBD2	TGTGCCAGCAGTGGGGATAGCGGGAGTGAGCAGTTCTTC	CASSGDSGSEQFF
17	few	TRBJ1-5	TRBV6-4	TRBD1	TGTGCCAGCAGTGAGATAAGAAGCAGGGGGTACAATCAGCCCCAGCATTTT	CASSEIRSRGYNQPQHF
15	few	TRBJ2-3	TRBV28	.	TGTGCCAGCAGTTTTACAGGAGACGGGACAGATACGCAGTATTTT	CASSFTGDGTDTQYF
15	.	TRBJ2-2	TRBV11-3	TRBD1	TGTGCCAGCAGCTTAGGACAGGGGAACACCGGGGAGCTGTTTTTT	CASSLGQGNTGELFF
17	.	TRBJ1-4	TRBV11-1	.	TGTGCCAGCAGCTTAAATCAGGGCGCGGCGACTAATGAAAAACTGTTTTTT	CASSLNQGAATNEKLFF
17	.	TRBJ2-4	TRBV7-9	TRBD1	TGTGCCAGCAGCTTGGGTGACGGGACAGGGCCGAAAAACATTCAGTACTTC	CASSLGDGTGPKNIQYF
14	.	TRBJ2-7	TRBV19	.	TGTGCCAGTAGTAAACTTCAGGGTGGATACGAGCAGTACTTC	CASSKLQGGYEQYF
17	.	TRBJ1-6	TRBV2	.	TGTGCCAGCAGGGGCGGGGTTTTGAGCTCCTATAATTCACCCCTCCACTTT	CASRGGVLSSYNSPLHF
12	.	TRBJ2-1	TRBV5-1	TRBD2	TGCGCCAGCAGCCGAGCGGGGCGTGAGCAGTTCTTC	CASSRAGREQFF
14	.	TRBJ1-5	TRBV19	TRBD1	TGTGCCATCGCCTCGACAGGGAGCAATCAGCCCCAGCATTTT	CAIASTGSNQPQHF
15	.	TRBJ2-2	TRBV19	TRBD2	TGTGCCTCGTGGGTTGCGGGAGCCCCGGTCGGGGAGCTGTTTTTT	CASWVAGAPVGELFF
12	.	TRBJ2-3	TRBV28	.	TGTGCCAGCAGTTTAGAGCTCCATACGCAGTATTTT	CASSLELHTQYF
16	.	TRBJ2-2	TRBV28	TRBD1	TGTGCCAGCAGTAATGGGGACAGGGGGCGAACCGGGGAGCTGTTTTTT	CASSNGDRGRTGELFF
14	.	TRBJ1-2	TRBV28	TRBD1	TGTGCCAGCCTCCTTGGCAGGGGGAGATATGGCTACACCTTC	CASLLGRGRYGYTF
16	.	TRBJ2-2	TRBV7-2	TRBD1	TGTGCCAGCAGCTTAGCGCAGGGGGCGCAAATCGGGGAGCTGTTTTTT	CASSLAQGAQIGELFF
13	.	TRBJ2-7	TRBV18	TRBD1	TGTGCCAGCTCACCAGGGACAGGGCCCGGGCAGTACTTC	CASSPGTGPGQYF
16	.	TRBJ2-2	TRBV9	TRBD2	TGTGCCAGCAGCGTTACTAGCGGTCTGAACACCGGGGAGCTGTTTTTT	CASSVTSGLNTGELFF
14	.	TRBJ2-7	TRBV9	.	TGTGCCAGCAGCCCCAGACTCTTCTCCTACGAGCAGTACTTC	CASSPRLFSYEQYF
18	.	TRBJ2-1	TRBV4-2	.	TGTGCCAGCAGCCAAGATCAGAGACAGGTCAACCCGAACAATGAGCAGTTCTTC	CASSQDQRQVNPNNEQFF
12	.	TRBJ2-1	TRBV5-1	.	TGCGCCAGCAGCTTACAGGCTAGAGAGCAGTTCTTC	CASSLQAREQFF
14	.	TRBJ1-2	TRBV6-5	TRBD1	TGTGCCAGCAGTCCCGGGACAGGTCTAGCGGGCTACACCTTC	CASSPGTGLAGYTF
15	.	TRBJ1-5	TRBV28	.	TGTGCCAGCAGTTTTGGGGGGGGAGGCAATCAGCCCCAGCATTTT	CASSFGGGGNQPQHF
17	.	TRBJ2-1	TRBV4-2	TRBD2	TGTGCCAGCAGCCAAGATGTAGCTAGCGGGGACTACAATGAGCAGTTCTTC	CASSQDVASGDYNEQFF
16	.	TRBJ2-7	TRBV15	TRBD2	TGTGCCACCAGCAGAGGACTAGCGGGAGGCGTCTACGAGCAGTACTTC	CATSRGLAGGVYEQYF
15	.	TRBJ1-1	TRBV5-5	.	TGTGCCAGCAGCTTGGAATTACAGGGAAAAACTGAAGCTTTCTTT	CASSLELQGKTEAFF
14	.	TRBJ2-2	TRBV5-4	.	TGTGCCAGCAGCTTGGACCGCGGGACCGGGGAGCTGTTTTTT	CASSLDRGTGELFF
14	.	TRBJ1-1	TRBV14	.	TGTGCCAGCAGCCAAGAGGTAGCCTTCACTGAAGCTTTCTTT	CASSQEVAFTEAFF
18	.	TRBJ2-5	TRBV11-2	TRBD2	TGTGCCAGCAGCTTAGATACTAGCGGGAGGGTGATCCAAGAGACCCAGTACTTC	CASSLDTSGRVIQETQYF
16	.	TRBJ2-2	TRBV5-4	.	TGTGCCAGCAGCTTGCTCGTCTCGAGGAACACCGGGGAGCTGTTTTTT	CASSLLVSRNTGELFF
14	once	TRBJ1-2	TRBV11-2	.	TGTGCCAGCAGCTTGGTACCGCAGGGAAGTGGCTACACCTTC	CASSLVPQGSGYTF
13	.	TRBJ2-3	TRBV28	TRBD2	TGTGCCAGCACGGGGGGAAGCACAGATACGCAGTATTTT	CASTGGSTDTQYF
15	once	TRBJ2-1	TRBV5-1	TRBD1	TGCGCCAGCAGCATCCGGGACAGTCCTGTCACTGAGCAGTTCTTC	CASSIRDSPVTEQFF
16	.	TRBJ2-1	TRBV28	TRBD2	TGTGCCAGCAGTTCGCTTAGCGGGGGCTCCTACAATGAGCAGTTCTTC	CASSSLSGGSYNEQFF
15	.	TRBJ1-5	TRBV6-5	TRBD1	TGTGCCAGCAGCGTAACCGGGACAGCTAATCAGCCCCAGCATTTT	CASSVTGTANQPQHF
15	.	TRBJ2-1	TRBV27	TRBD2	TGTGCCAGCAGGTTAGCGGGAGGGGGGTACAATGAGCAGTTCTTC	CASRLAGGGYNEQFF
14	.	TRBJ2-5	TRBV4-1	.	TGCGCCAGCAGCCGACTAGGCGGGCTGGAGACCCAGTACTTC	CASSRLGGLETQYF
15	.	TRBJ1-2	TRBV6-5	TRBD1	TGTGCCAGCAGGATTCTACAGGGGGCCCACTATGGCTACACCTTC	CASRILQGAHYGYTF